This is a list of T cell receptor beta chains from one sample in a study of cytomegalovirus exposure and HLA in healthy donors. Clones were read by immunoSEQ multiplex PCR, and TCRdb kept only the in-frame ones, dropping some. Among over 110,000 clones, 70% to 85% were seen once, and the ten largest hold around 2.6%. The sequencing sample was made of PBMCs. Receptors originate from a male donor in good health and CMV-seronegative. The CDR3 runs from the conserved cysteine through the conserved F or W. The D gene is left open where the match is weak. Some rows mark clone size as missing; the rest say once, few, many or name a class of expanded clone.

D gene,J gene,V gene,clone size,CDR3 DNA,CDR3 protein
NA,TRBJ2-7,TRBV21-1,NA,TGTGCCAGCACCAAAGGCACAGGGGCCTACGAGCAGTACTTC,CASTKGTGAYEQYF
NA,TRBJ2-5,TRBV11-2,NA,TGTGCCAGCAGCCGATTAGCGGCGGTAGAGACCCAGTACTTC,CASSRLAAVETQYF
TRBD2,TRBJ2-7,TRBV4-1,NA,TGCGCCAGCAGCCGAACAACTGGGACTAACATCCCCCACGAGCAGTACTTC,CASSRTTGTNIPHEQYF
TRBD2,TRBJ2-5,TRBV5-6,NA,TGTGCCAGCAGCTTGGGACCGACTAGCGGGACCTTACAAGAGACCCAGTACTTC,CASSLGPTSGTLQETQYF
NA,TRBJ2-7,TRBV15,NA,TGTGCCACCAGCAGAGATACCAGGGAGCAGTACTTC,CATSRDTREQYF
NA,TRBJ2-2,TRBV9,NA,TGTGCCAGCGCAAGGGGGACCGGGGAGCTGTTTTTT,CASARGTGELFF
NA,TRBJ2-2,TRBV13,NA,TGTGCCAGCAGCTTAGCCCCAGGGTGGGGGAACACCGGGGAGCTGTTTTTT,CASSLAPGWGNTGELFF
NA,TRBJ2-2,TRBV6-5,once,TGTGCCAGCCGCTGGCGGGACTACACCGGGGAGCTGTTTTTT,CASRWRDYTGELFF
TRBD1,TRBJ1-2,TRBV27,NA,TGTGCCAGCAGTTCGGACAGGGAGGGAGGCTACACCTTC,CASSSDREGGYTF
TRBD1,TRBJ2-2,TRBV5-1,few,TGCGCCAGCAGCCCGATCAGCAGGGGGACCGGGGAGCTGTTTTTT,CASSPISRGTGELFF
TRBD2,TRBJ2-1,TRBV19,NA,TGTGCCAGTAGTATGAGCTCAGCGGGAGGGGAAAATGAGCAGTTCTTC,CASSMSSAGGENEQFF
NA,TRBJ2-5,TRBV19,NA,TGTGCCAGTAGTAAACTAACCCAACAAGAGACCCAGTACTTC,CASSKLTQQETQYF